One and the same sample provided the 26 T cell receptor beta chains below, sequenced in a study of human T cells and chemical hapten exposure. TCRdb re-derived calls from the RACE reads in MiXCR, one entry per CDR3 protein. The sample contains roughly 380,000 distinct CDR3 sequences, about 6% of which appear only once. Time point indicated: patch test 2, 6 weeks after DPC sensitization. The sample's treatment: therapeutic diphenylcyclopropenone sensitization with weekly scalp DPC. Material: whole blood, obtained in connection with sensitization to the hapten diphenylcyclopropenone (DPC). The receptor source for this set is a woman aged 18-30 years with alopecia areata. Some clones in this sample may be carry-over from other donors' samples.

This clonotype was seen a few times. V gene TRBV7-9 combines with J gene TRBJ2-5, with no clear D. V was shortened by 3 bases and J by 2 bases, with 13 bases between the two germline ends. CDR3 size: 15 residues. Germline V gives CDR1 SEHNR, CDR2 FQNEAQ (reference sequence). CDR3 sequence reads: CASSFGRNPQETQYF. In DNA, the CDR3 is TGTGCCAGCAGCTTTGGGCGAAACCCTCAAGAGACCCAGTACTTC. Together with reference TRBV7-9 and TRBJ2-5, the CDR3 gives the full variable domain: DTGVSQNPRHKITKRGQNVTFRCDPISEHNRLYWYRQTLGQGPEFLTYFQNEAQLEKSRLLSDRFSAERPKGSFSTLEIQRTEQGDSAMYLCASSFGRNPQETQYFGPGTRLLVL.

The CDR3 DNA follows: TGTGCCACCCTCCGGGGGGGGTACGGCACTGAAGCTTTCTTT. Its protein product is CATLRGGYGTEAFF. The chain recombines TRBV7-2 with TRBJ1-1, with TRBD1 as a possible D gene (5 bases). The CDR3 length is 14 residues. CDR1 and CDR2 from the germline V gene are SGHTA and FQGNSA. V lost 10 bases and J 4 bases, leaving 19 bases between the germline ends. Full variable domain (missing parts from reference TRBV7-2 and TRBJ1-1): GAGVSQSPSNKVTEKGKDVELRCDPISGHTALYWYRQSLGQGLEFLIYFQGNSAPDKSGLPSDRFSAERTGGSVSTLTIQRTQQEDSAVYLCATLRGGYGTEAFFGQGTRLTVV.

There are many counts of this clonotype. The chain recombines TRBV25-1 with TRBJ1-4, with 8 positions matching TRBD1. The V and J ends lost 4 bases and 1 base, in that order; junction bases with no gene match: 11. The CDR3 sequence is 18 residues long. Per germline, CDR1 MGHDK and CDR2 SYGVNS. The CDR3 spells CASSANTGTGLTNEKLFF. Written as DNA, the CDR3 is TGTGCCAGCAGTGCCAACACCGGGACAGGCCTAACTAATGAAAAACTGTTTTTT.

A few counts support this clonotype. The chain combines TRBV27 with TRBJ1-6; TRBD1 might be the D (6 bases). V lost 5 bases to trimming and J lost 7 bases, with 21 bases between them. Germline-derived CDR1 and CDR2 are MNHEY and SMNVEV (reference sequence). The CDR3 has 17 residues. The CDR3 nucleotides read TGTGCCAGCAGTCCCTGGGGTACAGGGTTGGGGAATTCACCCCTCCACTTT. This gives the protein CASSPWGTGLGNSPLHF.

This clonotype was seen a few times. V is TRBV6-1 and J is TRBJ1-1, with D perhaps TRBD1 (6 bases). The germline V gene has CDR1 MNHNS and CDR2 SASEGT. This CDR3 spans 13 amino acids. V dropped 5 bases and J dropped 5 bases, with 12 bases sitting between them. The CDR3 coding sequence is TGTGCCAGCAGTTGGGACATTAGGACTGAAGCTTTCTTT. Encoded protein: CASSWDIRTEAFF.

This clonotype was detected ten times or more. This sequence joins TRBV7-2 and TRBJ1-1, with D possibly matching TRBD1 (5 bases). Germline V gives CDR1 SGHTA, CDR2 FQGNSA. This CDR3 has 12 residues. V lost 2 bases and J lost 12, with 13 bases in between. The CDR3 sequence is CASSLFTQGTFF. The CDR3 DNA reads TGTGCCAGCAGCTTATTCACCCAGGGAACTTTCTTT. Full variable domain (rest looked up from reference TRBV7-2 and TRBJ1-1): GAGVSQSPSNKVTEKGKDVELRCDPISGHTALYWYRQSLGQGLEFLIYFQGNSAPDKSGLPSDRFSAERTGGSVSTLTIQRTQQEDSAVYLCASSLFTQGTFFGQGTRLTVV.

Only a few counts were recorded for this clonotype. CDR3 loop: CASSQVSLGKNIQYF. CDR3 nucleotides: TGTGCCAGCAGCCAAGTTAGCCTGGGCAAAAACATTCAGTACTTC. The V call is TRBV3-1, the J call TRBJ2-4; D is uncertain. Trimming removed 1 base at V and 3 bases at J, with 10 bases between. The CDR3 totals 15 residues. Germline CDR1 is LGHDT and CDR2 is YNNKEL (reference sequence).

This clonotype was observed many times. V gene TRBV5-6 combines with J gene TRBJ1-5; weak D call: TRBD1 (5 bases). With 2 bases removed from V and 11 bases from J, the gap between germline ends came to 17 bases. CDR3 length equals 14 residues. Germline CDR1 is SGHDT and CDR2 is YYEEEE. DNA for the CDR3: TGTGCCAGCAGCTTTGGCAGGACCGGAGGGGCCCAGCATTTT. It is translated as CASSFGRTGGAQHF.

This clonotype was seen repeatedly, ten times or more. This chain connects TRBV4-3 to TRBJ1-2, with TRBD1 identical over 8 bases. The CDR3 is 17 residues long. The trim removed 0 bases at V and 2 bases at J, leaving 8 bases unmatched. Germline CDR1 reads LGHNA; CDR2 reads YSLEER. CDR3 DNA sequence: TGCGCCAGCAGCCAAGATTTCAGGGGGCCATCCAACTATGGCTACACCTTC. Translating gives CASSQDFRGPSNYGYTF.

The rearrangement joins TRBV6-1 to TRBJ1-1, with 7 bases aligning to TRBD1. The CDR3 has 15 residues. Germline assignment: CDR1 MNHNS and CDR2 SASEGT. The trim removed 4 bases at V and 3 bases at J, leaving 8 bases unmatched. The CDR3 loop is CASSATGMVYTEAFF. Here the CDR3 DNA reads TGTGCCAGCAGTGCGACAGGGATGGTGTACACTGAAGCTTTCTTT.

There are a few counts of this clonotype. The V gene is TRBV27, the J gene TRBJ2-4, with 12 bases lining up with TRBD1. The V gene end was trimmed by 8 bases and the J gene end by 1 base; junction bases not matched to a gene: 0. CDR3 size: 14 residues. CDR1 and CDR2 (germline): MNHEY, SMNVEV (reference sequence). The CDR3 region is CASGTGGAKNIQYF. The CDR3 DNA sequence: TGTGCCAGCGGGACAGGGGGCGCCAAAAACATTCAGTACTTC.

The V gene is TRBV6-2 or TRBV6-3, the J gene TRBJ2-1; D assignment may be TRBD1 or TRBD2 (6 bases each). This CDR3 has 16 amino acids. Trimming removed 1 base from V and 3 bases from J, with 13 bases in between. Germline CDR1 reads MNHEY; CDR2 reads SVGEGT. The CDR3 region is CASSYLRGPLYNEQFF. In nucleotides, the CDR3 is TGTGCCAGCAGTTACTTACGGGGGCCGCTCTACAATGAGCAGTTCTTC.

This clonotype was counted many times. The chain recombines TRBV13 with TRBJ1-1; D is undetermined. V was shortened by 3 bases and J by 4 bases, with 12 bases between the two germline ends. Germline CDR1 PRHDT, CDR2 FYEKMQ (reference sequence). The CDR3 contains 14 residues. The CDR3 loop reads CASSFNHKGTEAFF. The CDR3 DNA is TGTGCCAGCAGCTTTAATCATAAGGGCACTGAAGCTTTCTTT. Filled out from reference TRBV13 and TRBJ1-1, the complete variable domain reads AAGVIQSPRHLIKEKRETATLKCYPIPRHDTVYWYQQGPGQDPQFLISFYEKMQSDKGSIPDRFSAQQFSDYHSELNMSSLELGDSALYFCASSFNHKGTEAFFGQGTRLTVV.

In the case of this clonotype: Mismatch with germline at one junction end may stem from a read error. The chain links TRBV14 to TRBJ2-3, with 7 bases matching TRBD1. CDR1 SGHDN and CDR2 FVKESK come from the germline V gene. The CDR3 loop spans 17 amino acids. CDR3 residues: CASSQDHQVDGTVTQYF. The DNA of the CDR3 is TGTGCCAGCAGCCAAGATCATCAGGTTGACGGGACAGTTACGCAGTATTTT.

The rearrangement links TRBV29-1 to TRBJ2-1; 7 bases line up with TRBD2. The CDR3 loop spans 12 amino acids. Germline V gene sequence: CDR1 SQVTM, CDR2 ANQGSEA. After removal of 8 bases from V and 3 bases from J, the junction contained 4 bases not matched to a gene. The CDR3 region is CSLSSGYNEQFF. CDR3 coding DNA: TGCAGCTTGTCTAGCGGCTACAATGAGCAGTTCTTC.

This clonotype was counted a few times. The chain couples TRBV12-3 or TRBV12-4 to TRBJ2-3, with 13 bases that match TRBD2. The CDR3 spans 16 residues. The ends lost 6 bases at V and 6 bases at J; junction bases unmatched: 9. CDR3 protein: CASSPGTSGDQDTQYF. The CDR3 nucleotides read TGTGCCAGCAGCCCCGGGACTAGCGGGGATCAGGATACGCAGTATTTT.

The genes are TRBV6-6 and TRBJ2-3; 7 bases map to TRBD2. The CDR3 spans 12 residues. Trimming took 2 bases from V and 12 from J; bases not matched to a gene: 5. Germline V lookup: CDR1 MNHNY, CDR2 SVGAGI (reference sequence). CDR3 loop: CASSYIPGLQYF. CDR3 coding DNA: TGTGCCAGCAGTTACATCCCGGGACTACAGTATTTT.

The chain couples TRBV3-1 to TRBJ2-1; TRBD2 is a possible D gene (6 bases). Trimming cost V 4 bases and J 8 bases, with 24 bases left between them. This CDR3 comprises 17 residues. Germline CDR1 is LGHDT and CDR2 is YNNKEL (reference sequence). CDR3 in DNA: TGTGCCAGCAGCCCCCCAACCGGACTAAGAGCAATTGATGAGCAGTTCTTC. Amino acid sequence: CASSPPTGLRAIDEQFF.

There are many counts of this clonotype. CDR3 in DNA: TGTGCCAGCAGCGGTAGGGGTGACCCTGAAGCTTTCTTT. This encodes CASSGRGDPEAFF. The gene calls are TRBV28 and TRBJ1-1, with a possible D match to TRBD1 (5 bases). Germline V gene lookup returns CDR1 MDHEN and CDR2 SYDVKM. Trimming left V 6 bases short and J 6 bases short, with 14 bases between. The CDR3 totals 13 residues.

This clonotype was observed many times. This chain uses TRBV6-6 with TRBJ1-5, with D possibly matching TRBD1 (5 bases). CDR3 size: 18 residues. V lost 0 bases and J 2 bases, leaving 17 bases between the germline ends. CDR1 is MNHNY and CDR2 is SVGAGI in the germline V gene (reference sequence). CDR3 in amino acids: CASSYSRQRLRGNQPQHF. The CDR3 DNA is TGTGCCAGCAGTTACTCCAGACAGAGGCTGAGAGGCAATCAGCCCCAGCATTTT.

This clonotype was recorded at least ten times. V usage is TRBV15 and J usage is TRBJ2-1; 9 bases align to TRBD2. V was pared by 0 bases and J by 6 bases, with 3 bases of the junction left unmatched. CDR1 and CDR2 from the germline V gene are LNHNV and YYDKDF (reference sequence). CDR3 size: 15 residues. Written as DNA, the CDR3 is TGTGCCACCAGCAGAGATTCGCGGGGGGGCAATGAGCAGTTCTTC. This translates into CATSRDSRGGNEQFF.

This clonotype was detected only a few times. The J gene is TRBJ2-7, the V gene TRBV20-1, with D tentatively TRBD2 (6 bases). Germline-derived CDR1 and CDR2 are DFQATT and SNEGSKA (reference sequence). V lost 7 bases to trimming and J lost 0 bases, with 13 bases between them. This CDR3 has 13 amino acids. The chain's CDR3 is CSVAGGDSYEQYF. In DNA, the CDR3 is TGCAGTGTCGCCGGGGGAGACTCCTACGAGCAGTACTTC.

This clonotype was found a few times. The gene calls are TRBV4-2 and TRBJ2-3; 10 nucleotides align to TRBD2. CDR1 and CDR2 from the germline V gene are LGHNA and YNFKEQ. The CDR3 covers 13 residues. The trim removed 3 bases at V and 10 bases at J, leaving 4 bases unmatched. The CDR3 loop is CASSQGLASAQYF. As DNA, the CDR3 is TGTGCCAGCAGCCAGGGACTAGCGTCCGCGCAGTATTTT.

This chain connects TRBV7-9 to TRBJ2-3, with D tentatively TRBD1 (5 bases). The germline CDR1 and CDR2 sequences are SEHNR and FQNEAQ (reference sequence). Deletions cut 3 bases from V and 0 bases from J, with 10 bases between. The CDR3 has 15 residues. The CDR3 protein is CASSFQGSSTDTQYF. As DNA, the CDR3 is TGTGCCAGCAGCTTCCAGGGTTCTAGCACAGATACGCAGTATTTT.

A few counts support this clonotype. The V call is TRBV27, the J call TRBJ2-5; D not certain. The CDR3 consists of 14 residues. Germline loops: CDR1 MNHEY, CDR2 SMNVEV (reference sequence). Between the trimmed V and J ends, which lost 10 bases and 2 bases, there was a span of 17 bases. CDR3 DNA: TGTGCCACTTCGCTAAGTACCGCTCAAGAGACCCAGTACTTC. It translates to CATSLSTAQETQYF.

The gene calls are TRBV4-1 and TRBJ1-6; D not certain. This CDR3 comprises 15 residues. Per the germline V gene, CDR1 is MGHRA and CDR2 is YSYEKL. Trimming took off 4 bases at V and 6 bases at J, with 13 bases between the two ends. Here the CDR3 reads CASSRFYRVNSPLHF. The CDR3 DNA follows: TGCGCCAGCAGCCGTTTTTATCGGGTTAATTCACCCCTCCACTTT.